The 14 T cell receptor beta chains given below trace back to one sample, sequenced in a study of cytomegalovirus exposure and HLA in healthy donors. The PCR had 60 Vbeta and 13 Jbeta primers. Measured with immunoSEQ multiplex PCR; TCRdb has only the in-frame clones, and not every one. The sample has 160,000 or so clones, roughly 82% seen once. The sequenced sample was PBMCs. The receptors originated from a woman in her fifties or sixties in good health and CMV-seronegative.

The CDR3 here is CASSAPFYEQYF. Here the CDR3 DNA reads TGTGCCAGCAGCGCGCCATTCTACGAGCAGTACTTC. This chain links TRBV28 with TRBJ2-7; D gene uncertain. V was trimmed by 6 bases and J by 3 bases, leaving 9 bases between them. The CDR3 covers 12 residues. Looked up from germline, CDR1 is MDHEN and CDR2 is SYDVKM.

The chain is built from TRBV5-1 and TRBJ2-2; D uncertain. CDR3 length equals 13 residues. Germline CDR1 SGHRS, CDR2 YFSETQ. V lost 4 bases and J 7 bases, leaving 11 bases between the germline ends. The CDR3 bases are TGCGCCAGCAGCCCCGCGGCCGGCGGGGAGCTGTTTTTT. Translation: CASSPAAGGELFF.

The chain recombines TRBV28 with TRBJ2-5; tentatively, D is TRBD1 (6 bases). Germline V CDR1 and CDR2: MDHEN, SYDVKM. The CDR3 covers 15 residues. The V end was cut by 8 bases, the J end by 5 bases, with 21 bases between. In nucleotides, the CDR3 is TGTGCCAGCTCCCAGGGGCTATCGAGGGGGGAGACCCAGTACTTC. Amino acids: CASSQGLSRGETQYF.

In this sample, this clone turned up a few times. The chain combines TRBV11-1 with TRBJ1-1; TRBD1 matches 10 bases. In germline, CDR1 is SGHAT, CDR2 FQDESV (reference sequence). After removal of 6 bases from V and 5 bases from J, the junction contained 6 bases not matched to a gene. The CDR3 spans 14 residues. DNA of the CDR3: TGTGCCAGCAGACGTGACAGGGGGCTGACTGAAGCTTTCTTT. Amino acid sequence: CASRRDRGLTEAFF.

V gene TRBV25-1 combines with J gene TRBJ2-2; TRBD2 is a possible D gene (5 bases). This CDR3 contains 15 residues. V was clipped by 5 bases and J by 4 bases, with 14 bases between them. Germline CDR1 reads MGHDK; CDR2 reads SYGVNS. The DNA of the CDR3 is TGTGCCAGCAGTAGACCGGGAACGCTCACCGGGGAGCTGTTTTTT. This encodes CASSRPGTLTGELFF.

This chain uses TRBV10-3 with TRBJ2-2; no definite D call. Germline loops: CDR1 ENHRY, CDR2 SYGVKD. V gave up 11 bases and J gave up 3 bases, with 10 bases separating them. The CDR3 has 12 residues. The CDR3 sequence: CAAGGYTGELFF. The CDR3 DNA reads as TGTGCCGCCGGTGGTTACACCGGGGAGCTGTTTTTT.

The rearrangement joins TRBV5-1 to TRBJ1-3; 7 nucleotides align to TRBD1. The CDR3 totals 14 residues. Trimming removed 6 bases from V and 6 bases from J; junction bases left unmatched: 9. Germline V gene data show CDR1 as SGHRS and CDR2 as YFSETQ. This chain's CDR3 is CASTEGQPPNTIYF. The DNA of the CDR3 is TGCGCCAGCACCGAGGGACAGCCACCAAACACCATATATTTT.

The V and J genes are TRBV5-1 and TRBJ2-3, with TRBD2 identical over 7 bases. Germline CDR1 reads SGHRS; CDR2 reads YFSETQ. The junction had 4 bases not matched to a gene; V was cut back by 0 bases and J by 6 bases. The CDR3 contains 14 residues. The CDR3 DNA reads as TGCGCCAGCAGCTTGGCAGCGGGGAGCGATACGCAGTATTTT. Translated, it gives CASSLAAGSDTQYF.

This clone was counted a single time. The chain has TRBV28 and TRBJ1-5; the match to TRBD1 covers 7 bases. V lost 5 bases and J lost 8; bases outside the gene matches: 12. The CDR3 covers 15 residues. Per germline, CDR1 MDHEN and CDR2 SYDVKM. The CDR3 loop reads CASSKMTGIRKPQHF. CDR3 sequence (DNA): TGTGCCAGCAGTAAAATGACAGGGATCAGGAAGCCCCAGCATTTT. The variable domain in full, completed from reference TRBV28 and TRBJ1-5, reads DVKVTQSSRYLVKRTGEKVFLECVQDMDHENMFWYRQDPGLGLRLIYFSYDVKMKEKGDIPEGYSVSREKKERFSLILESASTNQTSMYLCASSKMTGIRKPQHFGDGTRLSIL.

V and J are TRBV7-2 and TRBJ2-7; 7 nucleotides match TRBD2. CDR1 SGHTA and CDR2 FQGNSA come from the germline V gene. The J segment lost 4 bases and the V segment lost 5 bases, leaving 11 bases of the junction unmatched. CDR3 length equals 15 residues. The chain's CDR3 is CASSTQRGGGYEQYF. The CDR3 nucleotides read TGTGCCAGCAGCACCCAGCGGGGCGGGGGTTACGAGCAGTACTTC.

The chain couples TRBV10-3 to TRBJ2-1; 9 bases align to TRBD2. The CDR3 consists of 17 residues. V dropped 2 bases and J dropped 4; count of bases not matched to a gene: 9. The germline V gene encodes CDR1 ENHRY and CDR2 SYGVKD. The CDR3 loop is CAISEGRGGRAYNEQFF. The DNA for the CDR3 is TGTGCCATCAGTGAGGGGCGGGGGGGACGGGCATACAATGAGCAGTTCTTC.

The rearrangement uses TRBV5-1 and TRBJ2-2; D is possibly TRBD2 (6 bases). The CDR3 is made up of 16 amino acids. Deletions cut 3 bases from V and 5 bases from J, with 17 bases between. Germline V gives CDR1 SGHRS, CDR2 YFSETQ. The chain's CDR3 is CASSSDGPGVTGELFF. The CDR3, as DNA: TGCGCCAGCAGCTCGGACGGACCGGGGGTTACCGGGGAGCTGTTTTTT.

This clone was seen more than once but under ten times. This chain links TRBV19 with TRBJ1-1; weak D call: TRBD1 (5 bases). This CDR3 is 14 amino acids long. CDR1 and CDR2 from the germline V gene are LNHDA and SQIVND (reference sequence). V lost 4 bases to trimming and J lost 1 base, with 10 bases between them. This CDR3 is CASSRDWGNTEAFF. The CDR3 bases are TGTGCCAGTAGTAGGGACTGGGGGAACACTGAAGCTTTCTTT.

The rearrangement uses TRBV6-5 and TRBJ1-1; perhaps TRBD1 as D (5 bases). The germline V and J ends were trimmed by 2 bases and 1 base, with 11 bases remaining between them. CDR3 size: 15 residues. In germline, CDR1 is MNHEY, CDR2 SVGAGI. CDR3 protein: CASSYETRGNTEAFF. The CDR3 DNA sequence: TGTGCCAGCAGTTACGAAACAAGGGGGAACACTGAAGCTTTCTTT.